The TCR beta chain under discussion was sequenced for a study of Tregs in tolerant kidney transplant recipients. Study context: Sorting of CD4+CD25+CD127- cells followed roughly 3-day belatacept mixed lymphocyte reactions, sometimes with roughly 5-day graft donor restimulation. Study-level results: No direct test of biological reproducibility was done here. Few patients were studied, so findings need validation in larger groups. Tregs expanded with activated donor B cells seemed most donor-specific.

This clone is a singleton in its sample. Antigen unknown. Trimming removed 2 bases from V and 2 bases from J, with 10 bases in between. Germline loops: CDR1 SGHTA, CDR2 FQGNSA. This CDR3 spans 14 amino acids. Measured with immunoSEQ multiplex PCR; TCRdb has only the in-frame clones, and not every one. The data hold under 45,000 clones, with less than 97% observed a single time. Sequencing used Tregs from blood cultured with allogeneic cells. The receptor was isolated from a human donor in good health. This sequence joins TRBV7-2 and TRBJ2-7, with D perhaps TRBD1 or TRBD2 (5 bases each). CDR3 sequence reads: CASSLRGAPYEQYF. The CDR3 coding sequence is TGTGCCAGCAGCTTAAGAGGGGCACCCTACGAGCAGTACTTC.